This TCR beta chain was sequenced in a study of T cell clones after liver transplantation. Germline lookup yields CDR1 SNHLY and CDR2 FYNNEI. This CDR3 spans 13 amino acids. Trimming took 6 bases from V and 4 from J, leaving 13 bases between them. Using immunoSEQ multiplex PCR, the repertoire was profiled, and TCRdb retains in-frame clones only, with some absent. The sample lists some 20,000 clones, just under 80% occurring once. In the case of this clone: What it binds is not known.

Broader study findings: Low donor cell numbers restricted donor-reactive repertoire measurement in a couple of subjects.

This clonotype was obtained from a human patient who received a liver transplant. T cells may partly derive from the graft donor. The starting material was CD8+ T cells from blood, obtained around 52 months after liver transplant. V and J are TRBV2 and TRBJ2-7; TRBD2 is a possible D gene (5 bases). CDR3 loop: CASRGVSSYEQYF. CDR3 in DNA: TGTGCCAGCAGGGGAGTGAGTTCGTACGAGCAGTACTTC.